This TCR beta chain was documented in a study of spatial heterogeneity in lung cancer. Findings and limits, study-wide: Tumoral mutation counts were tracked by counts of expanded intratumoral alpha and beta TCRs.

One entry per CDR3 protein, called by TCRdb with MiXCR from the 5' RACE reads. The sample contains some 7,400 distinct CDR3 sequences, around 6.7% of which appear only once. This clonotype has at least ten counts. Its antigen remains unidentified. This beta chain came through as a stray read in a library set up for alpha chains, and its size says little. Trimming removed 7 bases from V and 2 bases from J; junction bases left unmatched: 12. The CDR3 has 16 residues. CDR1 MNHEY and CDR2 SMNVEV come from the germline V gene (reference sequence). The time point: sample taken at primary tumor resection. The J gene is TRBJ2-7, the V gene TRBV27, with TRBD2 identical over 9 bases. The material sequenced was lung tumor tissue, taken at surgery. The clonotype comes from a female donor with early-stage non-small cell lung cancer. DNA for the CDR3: TGTGCCAGCACCCCTAGCGGGAAGGCCTACACCTACGAGCAGTACTTC. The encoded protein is CASTPSGKAYTYEQYF.